This TCR beta chain was observed in a study of cytomegalovirus exposure and HLA in healthy donors. Study-wide results and caveats: In an earlier analysis, most TCR beta V segments were productive about 87% or about 30% of the time. 16,951 TCR beta sequences were associated with HLA alleles at 0.05 false discovery rate in a later analysis. Some public TCRs appeared in many individuals, while most sequences were rare. A later analysis linked a missense DCLRE1C variant to TCR beta V- and J-gene trimming.

The PCR employed 60 Vbeta primers together with 13 Jbeta primers. Sequencing was performed with immunoSEQ multiplex PCR; in TCRdb, only in-frame clones are kept and a portion is missing. The data hold fewer than 250,000 clones, with about 75% observed a single time. For this clone: Its antigen is as yet unknown.

Sequenced material: PBMCs. The TCR was taken from a man younger than 30 in good health and CMV-seronegative.

CDR3 in DNA: TGTGCCAGCAGTTTCCTCCCTGGGGGGGAAAAACTGTTTTTT. It translates to CASSFLPGGEKLFF. This chain joins TRBV27 and TRBJ1-4; TRBD1 is a possible D gene (5 bases). Germline values: CDR1 MNHEY, CDR2 SMNVEV (reference sequence). The CDR3 loop spans 14 amino acids. The ends were cut back, 3 bases at V and 8 bases at J, with 13 bases in the middle.